This entry is about one TCR beta chain. Its cognate antigen is unknown. The V end lost 3 bases, the J end lost 7 bases, and 12 bases lay between the germline ends. The CDR3 is 13 amino acids. The V gene's germline CDR1 is LGHNT and CDR2 FRNRAP. Here immunoSEQ multiplex PCR was the method, and the copy in TCRdb shows in-frame clones only, minus some. The table lists some 630,000 clones, roughly 70% of them singletons, with around 2% in the top ten. The record originates from a study of shared clonotypes between healthy human individuals. Study observations and caveats: Non-shared clonotypes were found to have lower generation probabilities than the clonotypes that were shared by all four of the sorted-subset donors. Only blood was sampled; tissue repertoires likely differ. What naive subsets generally showed was a larger estimated richness than memory subsets showed. Large sequencing depth failed to make sorted-subset sequencing complete, rarefaction showed.

The chain employs TRBV12-5 and TRBJ1-1, with unresolved D. This receptor was taken from a woman aged 25 to 39 in good health. Sequenced material: memory CD4+ T cells sorted from blood. Subset given: CD45RA-negative fraction. CDR3: CASGFGYGREAFF. CDR3 coding DNA: TGTGCTAGTGGTTTTGGCTACGGCCGTGAAGCTTTCTTT.